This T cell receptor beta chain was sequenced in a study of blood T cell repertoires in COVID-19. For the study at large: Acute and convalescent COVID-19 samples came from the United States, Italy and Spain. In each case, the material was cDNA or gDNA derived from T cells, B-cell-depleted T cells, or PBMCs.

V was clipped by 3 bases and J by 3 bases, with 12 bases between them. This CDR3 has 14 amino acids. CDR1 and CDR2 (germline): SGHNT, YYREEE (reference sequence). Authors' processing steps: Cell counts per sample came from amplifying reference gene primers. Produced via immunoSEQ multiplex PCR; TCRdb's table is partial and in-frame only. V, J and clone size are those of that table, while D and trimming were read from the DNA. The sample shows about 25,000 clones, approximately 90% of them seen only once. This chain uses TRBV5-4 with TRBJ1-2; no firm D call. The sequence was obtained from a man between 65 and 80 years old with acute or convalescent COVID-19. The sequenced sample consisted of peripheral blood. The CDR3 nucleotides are TGTGCCAGCAGCTCAGAGAGGTCCGACTATGGCTACACCTTC. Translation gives CASSSERSDYGYTF.